The present TCR beta chain was sequenced within a study of blood T cell repertoires in COVID-19. Study-wide background: The analysed material was cDNA or gDNA that came from T cells, B-cell-depleted T cells, or PBMCs.

The CDR3 has 13 residues. The V end was cut by 1 base, the J end by 9 bases, with 10 bases between. The V gene's germline CDR1 is LNHDA and CDR2 SQIVND (reference sequence). Repertoires were generated with immunoSEQ multiplex PCR, while TCRdb's copy carries only in-frame clones and drops some. The sample yields almost 500,000 clones, 88% seen once. This sequence was found in a woman aged 60 to 75 who had recovered from COVID-19. Sequencing input: PBMCs or T cells enriched from blood (not recorded which). V is TRBV19 and J is TRBJ2-1; a possible D gene is TRBD1 (5 bases). The CDR3 here is CASSIGGRGEQFF. In DNA, the CDR3 is TGTGCCAGTAGTATAGGGGGCCGCGGTGAGCAGTTCTTC. Supplemented by reference TRBV19 and TRBJ2-1, the full variable domain reads DGGITQSPKYLFRKEGQNVTLSCEQNLNHDAMYWYRQDPGQGLRLIYYSQIVNDFQKGDIAEGYSVSREKKESFPLTVTSAQKNPTAFYLCASSIGGRGEQFFGPGTRLTVL.